This record looks at one T cell receptor (beta chain) sequence and its context. 13 Jbeta primers and 60 Vbeta primers were used for the PCR. Here immunoSEQ multiplex PCR was the method, and the copy in TCRdb shows in-frame clones only, minus some. The sample has around 130,000 clones, almost 85% seen once. This record belongs to a study of cytomegalovirus exposure and HLA in healthy donors. The ends lost 2 bases at V and 5 bases at J; junction bases unmatched: 8. Germline-derived CDR1 and CDR2 are MGHDK and SYGVNS. The CDR3 extends over 16 amino acids. The chain uses TRBV25-1 and TRBJ1-1, with 10 positions matching TRBD1. Source material: PBMCs. The origin of this receptor is a woman in her late teens or twenties in good health and CMV-seronegative. CDR3 in DNA: TGTGCCAGCAGTGAAATGACAGGGGGCGCGGAGACTGAAGCTTTCTTT. Its protein is CASSEMTGGAETEAFF.